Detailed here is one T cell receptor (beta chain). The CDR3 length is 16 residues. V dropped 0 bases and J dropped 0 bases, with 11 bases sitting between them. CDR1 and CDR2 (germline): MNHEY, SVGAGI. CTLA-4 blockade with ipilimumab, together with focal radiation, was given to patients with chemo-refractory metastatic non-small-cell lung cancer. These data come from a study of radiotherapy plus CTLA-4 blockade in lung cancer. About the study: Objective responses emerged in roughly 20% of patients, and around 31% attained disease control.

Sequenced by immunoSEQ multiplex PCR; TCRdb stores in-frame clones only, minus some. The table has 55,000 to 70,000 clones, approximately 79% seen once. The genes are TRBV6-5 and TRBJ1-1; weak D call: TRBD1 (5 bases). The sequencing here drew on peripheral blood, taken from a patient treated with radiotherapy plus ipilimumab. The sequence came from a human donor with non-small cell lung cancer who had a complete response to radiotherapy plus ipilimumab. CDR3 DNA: TGTGCCAGCAGTTACTCGAGTAGGGGAATGAACACTGAAGCTTTCTTT. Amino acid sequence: CASSYSSRGMNTEAFF.